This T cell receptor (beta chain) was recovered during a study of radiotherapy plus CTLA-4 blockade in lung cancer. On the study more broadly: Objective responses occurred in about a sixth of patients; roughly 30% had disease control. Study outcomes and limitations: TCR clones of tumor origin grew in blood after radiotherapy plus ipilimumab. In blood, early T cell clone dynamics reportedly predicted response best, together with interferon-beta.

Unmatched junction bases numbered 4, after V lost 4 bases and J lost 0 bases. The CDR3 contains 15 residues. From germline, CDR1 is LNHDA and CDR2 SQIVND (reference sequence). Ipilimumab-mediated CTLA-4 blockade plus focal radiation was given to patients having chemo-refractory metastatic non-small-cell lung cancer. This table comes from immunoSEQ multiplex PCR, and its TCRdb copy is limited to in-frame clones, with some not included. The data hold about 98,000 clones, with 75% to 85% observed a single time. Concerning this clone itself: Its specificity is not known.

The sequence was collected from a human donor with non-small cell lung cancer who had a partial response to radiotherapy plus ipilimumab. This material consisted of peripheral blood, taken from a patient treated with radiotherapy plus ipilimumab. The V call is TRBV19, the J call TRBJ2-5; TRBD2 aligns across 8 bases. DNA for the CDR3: TGTGCCAGTAGTAAGTCGGGGGGGTACCAAGAGACCCAGTACTTC. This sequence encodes CASSKSGGYQETQYF.